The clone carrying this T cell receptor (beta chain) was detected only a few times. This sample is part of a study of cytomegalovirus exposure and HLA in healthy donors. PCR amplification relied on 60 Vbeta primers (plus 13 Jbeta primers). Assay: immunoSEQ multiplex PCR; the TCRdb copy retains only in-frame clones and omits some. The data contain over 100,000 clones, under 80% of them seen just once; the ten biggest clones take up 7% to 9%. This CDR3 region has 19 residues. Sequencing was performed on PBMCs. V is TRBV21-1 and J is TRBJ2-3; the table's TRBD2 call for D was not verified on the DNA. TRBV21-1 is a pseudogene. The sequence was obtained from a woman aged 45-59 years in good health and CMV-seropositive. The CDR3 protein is CASSIRTSGPNSSTDTQYF. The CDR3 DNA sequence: TGTGCCAGCAGCATTCGGACTAGCGGACCGAACTCTAGCACAGATACGCAGTATTTT.